These 4 T cell receptor beta chains came from one sample sequenced in a study of cytomegalovirus exposure and HLA in healthy donors. PCR amplification relied on 60 Vbeta primers (plus 13 Jbeta primers). The table came from immunoSEQ multiplex PCR; TCRdb's copy has only in-frame clones and leaves some out. The sample gives 79,000 or so clones, 79% of which show up once; around a fifth is in the top ten. Sequencing input: PBMCs. Source of these receptors: a woman in her thirties or forties in good health and CMV-seropositive.

The chain couples TRBV28 to TRBJ2-5; 12 nucleotides line up with TRBD2. V gave up 4 bases and J gave up 2 bases; unmatched junction bases: 20. Per the germline V gene, CDR1 is MDHEN and CDR2 is SYDVKM. The CDR3 runs to 21 residues. CDR3 amino acids: CASSSRPELAGGLGGQETQYF. The DNA of the CDR3 is TGTGCCAGCAGTTCACGACCTGAGCTAGCGGGAGGGCTCGGGGGACAAGAGACCCAGTACTTC.

The V call is TRBV30, the J call TRBJ2-3, with D perhaps matching TRBD1 (5 bases). V was trimmed by 1 base and J by 1 base, leaving 9 bases between them. The CDR3 consists of 14 residues. Germline V gene lookup returns CDR1 GTSNPN and CDR2 SVGIG (reference sequence). The CDR3 region has the DNA TGTGCCTGGAGTGGGGGCAGGGGCACAGATACGCAGTATTTT. Its protein product is CAWSGGRGTDTQYF.

The gene calls are TRBV4-1 and TRBJ2-1; 7 nucleotides align to TRBD2. Germline CDR1 MGHRA, CDR2 YSYEKL. The V segment lost 3 bases and the J segment 4 bases; nucleotides outside the gene matches: 6. The CDR3 length is 15 residues. The CDR3 DNA reads as TGCGCCAGCAGCCAGGGAGGGACCGCGTACAATGAGCAGTTCTTC. The encoded protein is CASSQGGTAYNEQFF.

V gene TRBV9 combines with J gene TRBJ2-7; TRBD1 matches at 9 bases. Per the germline V gene, CDR1 is SGDLS and CDR2 is YYNGEE. This CDR3 has 14 amino acids. The ends lost 4 bases at V and 3 bases at J; junction bases unmatched: 5. CDR3 nucleotide sequence: TGTGCCAGCAGCCCAAAGACAGGGGGCTACGAGCAGTACTTC. Its protein product is CASSPKTGGYEQYF.